These 22 T cell receptor beta chains share one sample of origin, sequenced in a study of blood T cell repertoires in COVID-19. Data came from immunoSEQ multiplex PCR; TCRdb stores just in-frame clones and leaves some out. The sample lists roughly 150,000 clones, around 80% occurring once. Sequencing was carried out using PBMCs or T cells enriched from blood (not recorded which). These receptors all stem from a man aged 65 to 85 who had been exposed to COVID-19.

The chain links TRBV7-9 to TRBJ1-1; D is perhaps TRBD1 (6 bases). Trimming removed 8 bases from V and 0 bases from J, with 10 bases in between. Germline V gene sequence: CDR1 SEHNR, CDR2 FQNEAQ (reference sequence). The CDR3 totals 13 residues. The CDR3 bases are TGTGCCAGCGGGACATCCTTGAACACTGAAGCTTTCTTT. It yields the protein CASGTSLNTEAFF.

The gene calls are TRBV19 and TRBJ2-1, with D possibly TRBD1 on 6 matching bases. The CDR3 length is 16 residues. From germline, CDR1 is LNHDA and CDR2 SQIVND (reference sequence). Trimming removed 6 bases at V and 0 bases at J, with 15 bases between. DNA for the CDR3: TGTGCCAGTAGGGCCCAGGGGATGAGCTCCTACAATGAGCAGTTCTTC. Its translation: CASRAQGMSSYNEQFF. The whole variable domain, remainder taken from reference TRBV19 and TRBJ2-1, is DGGITQSPKYLFRKEGQNVTLSCEQNLNHDAMYWYRQDPGQGLRLIYYSQIVNDFQKGDIAEGYSVSREKKESFPLTVTSAQKNPTAFYLCASRAQGMSSYNEQFFGPGTRLTVL.

The chain employs TRBV6-2 or TRBV6-3 and TRBJ2-7; 7 bases are a match to TRBD2. Per germline, CDR1 MNHEY and CDR2 SVGEGT. The J segment lost 4 bases and the V segment lost 5 bases, leaving 11 bases of the junction unmatched. This CDR3 is built from 15 residues. The CDR3 coding sequence is TGTGCCAGCAGTCAACGCGGGAGCCTCTCGTACGAGCAGTACTTC. It is translated as CASSQRGSLSYEQYF.

The chain employs TRBV6-5 and TRBJ1-2, with TRBD1 identical over 10 bases. Germline V gives CDR1 MNHEY, CDR2 SVGAGI. J lost 3 bases, V lost 2 bases, and 3 bases had no gene match. The CDR3 runs 15 residues. The CDR3 region is CASSYQTGGDYGYTF. CDR3 nucleotides: TGTGCCAGCAGTTACCAGACAGGGGGCGACTATGGCTACACCTTC.

J is TRBJ2-2 and V is TRBV10-1; D is perhaps TRBD1 (6 bases). CDR1 and CDR2 from the germline V gene are WNHNN and SYGVQD (reference sequence). This CDR3 spans 13 amino acids. The germline V and J ends were trimmed by 6 bases and 5 bases, with 10 bases remaining between them. CDR3 loop: CASRLGQTGELFF. The CDR3 DNA is TGCGCCAGCAGGCTCGGACAGACCGGGGAGCTGTTTTTT.

V and J are TRBV10-3 and TRBJ1-5; D not certain. Germline loops: CDR1 ENHRY, CDR2 SYGVKD. V lost 4 bases and J 7 bases, leaving 8 bases between the germline ends. The CDR3 consists of 12 residues. The chain's CDR3 is CAISGYNQPQHF. CDR3 in DNA: TGTGCCATCAGTGGGTACAACCAGCCCCAGCATTTT.

The V call is TRBV15, the J call TRBJ2-7; 7 nucleotides align to TRBD1. The CDR3 is made up of 15 amino acids. From germline, CDR1 is LNHNV and CDR2 YYDKDF (reference sequence). The trim removed 5 bases at V and 6 bases at J, leaving 13 bases unmatched. Here the CDR3 reads CATSGNRGVGGEQYF. The CDR3 DNA sequence: TGTGCCACCAGCGGGAACAGGGGAGTCGGAGGCGAGCAGTACTTC.

The CDR3 loop reads CASSFRSPQETQYF. CDR3 bases: TGTGCCAGCAGCTTCCGGTCCCCCCAAGAGACCCAGTACTTC. This chain joins TRBV7-9 and TRBJ2-5; D is unresolved. This CDR3 spans 14 amino acids. CDR1 and CDR2 from the germline V gene are SEHNR and FQNEAQ (reference sequence). Trimming shortened V by 3 bases and J by 1 base, and 9 bases separated the two germline ends.

This clone was detected only once. This chain connects TRBV29-1 to TRBJ1-1; D remains unclear. The CDR3 extends over 11 amino acids. The V gene lost 7 bases and the J gene lost 2 bases, with 8 bases spanning the gap. Germline V gives CDR1 SQVTM, CDR2 ANQGSEA. Written as DNA, the CDR3 is TGCAGCGCTCAGGATAACACTGAAGCTTTCTTT. Translated, it gives CSAQDNTEAFF.

This clone came up a few times. The rearrangement links TRBV19 to TRBJ1-2; D gene uncertain. The CDR3 length is 13 residues. V was clipped by 7 bases and J by 3 bases, with 12 bases between them. Germline-derived CDR1 and CDR2 are LNHDA and SQIVND (reference sequence). As DNA, the CDR3 is TGTGCCAGTACCCTGTACGGGGACTATGGCTACACCTTC. Protein sequence: CASTLYGDYGYTF.

V is TRBV4-1 and J is TRBJ2-7; possibly TRBD1 for D (6 bases). V lost 3 bases and J 3 bases, leaving 12 bases between the germline ends. There are 14 residues in the CDR3. CDR1 is MGHRA, CDR2 YSYEKL, per germline. CDR3 region: CASSQTTGFYEQYF. CDR3 coding DNA: TGCGCCAGCAGCCAGACTACAGGGTTCTACGAGCAGTACTTC.

The chain is built from TRBV6-5 and TRBJ2-3; unclear D gene. The V end lost 7 bases, the J end lost 1 base, and 6 bases lay between the germline ends. From germline, CDR1 is MNHEY and CDR2 SVGAGI. This CDR3 is built from 12 residues. CDR3 residues: CASTAGTDTQYF. The CDR3 bases are TGTGCCAGCACCGCGGGCACAGATACGCAGTATTTT.

This chain joins TRBV7-2 and TRBJ2-3; TRBD1 is a possible D gene (5 bases). The V gene lost 4 bases and the J gene lost 3 bases, with 14 bases spanning the gap. The germline gives CDR1 SGHTA, CDR2 FQGNSA. The CDR3 sequence is 15 residues long. The chain's CDR3 is CASSSRGGGTDTQYF. DNA for the CDR3: TGTGCCAGCAGCTCTAGGGGCGGCGGAACAGATACGCAGTATTTT.

The rearrangement joins TRBV27 to TRBJ2-7, with a tentative D call TRBD2 (5 bases). V lost 5 bases and J 7 bases, leaving 21 bases between the germline ends. The CDR3 is 15 amino acids. Germline lookup yields CDR1 MNHEY and CDR2 SMNVEV (reference sequence). Written as DNA, the CDR3 is TGTGCCAGCAGTCGCCGGACGGGCCTCGGGGAAGAGCAGTACTTC. This translates into CASSRRTGLGEEQYF.

This clone showed up just once. The chain joins TRBV18 to TRBJ1-3; D may be TRBD1 (6 bases). In germline, CDR1 is KGHSH, CDR2 LQKENI. The CDR3 runs to 14 residues. Trimming took 5 bases from V and 0 from J, leaving 8 bases between them. The CDR3 sequence is CASSARGSGNTIYF. The CDR3 DNA is TGTGCCAGCTCAGCCAGGGGCTCTGGAAACACCATATATTTT.

This rearrangement joins TRBV7-2 to TRBJ2-3; a weak D match, TRBD1 (5 bases). The CDR3 loop spans 16 amino acids. CDR1 is SGHTA and CDR2 is FQGNSA in the germline V gene. Trimming stripped 5 bases from V and 4 bases from J, with 19 bases between. CDR3 in amino acids: CASSPSRRGIPDTQYF. The CDR3 nucleotides read TGTGCCAGCAGCCCGAGCCGAAGGGGAATCCCAGATACGCAGTATTTT.

The chain links TRBV3-1 (or the pseudogene TRBV3-2) to TRBJ2-7, with 7 bases identical to TRBD1. Germline V gene sequence: CDR1 LGHDT, CDR2 YNNKEL (reference sequence). The CDR3 spans 17 residues. J was trimmed by 5 bases and V by 2 bases; bases with no gene match: 15. CDR3 protein: CASSQHEPTGFDDEQYF. The CDR3 DNA is TGTGCCAGCAGCCAACACGAGCCGACAGGGTTCGACGACGAGCAGTACTTC.

The rearrangement links TRBV27 to TRBJ2-4; TRBD1 matches at 7 bases. The CDR3 spans 16 residues. Germline CDR1 reads MNHEY; CDR2 reads SMNVEV (reference sequence). J was trimmed by 3 bases and V by 7 bases; bases with no gene match: 12. The CDR3 nucleotides are TGTGCCAGCACCTTCCCGACAGGGATCTACAAAAACATTCAGTACTTC. Its translation: CASTFPTGIYKNIQYF.

CDR3 sequence: CASSFSPGTRGLEQYF. In nucleotides, the CDR3 is TGTGCCAGCAGTTTTTCCCCTGGGACTAGGGGACTCGAGCAGTACTTC. J is TRBJ2-7 and V is TRBV27; 8 bases match TRBD2. CDR1 MNHEY and CDR2 SMNVEV come from the germline V gene (reference sequence). The junction had 13 bases not matched to a gene; V was cut back by 3 bases and J by 6 bases. This CDR3 comprises 16 residues.

The J gene is TRBJ1-2, the V gene TRBV16, with TRBD1 identical over 11 bases. The CDR3 covers 17 residues. V shed 5 bases, J shed 0 bases, and the junction held 8 bases outside the gene matches. Germline assignment: CDR1 KGHSY and CDR2 FQNENV. The CDR3 DNA is TGTGCCAGCAGCGTTCCGGGACAGGGGGAAGCTAACTATGGCTACACCTTC. It encodes CASSVPGQGEANYGYTF.

The CDR3 loop is CATSPGSSRYEQYF. CDR3 in DNA: TGCGCCACCTCTCCGGGATCTAGTAGGTACGAGCAGTACTTC. The rearrangement links TRBV5-1 to TRBJ2-7, with D tentatively TRBD2 (5 bases). V was cut by 9 bases and J by 4 bases, with 20 bases left in between. Germline V gene sequence: CDR1 SGHRS, CDR2 YFSETQ. This CDR3 region has 14 residues.

The chain links TRBV12-3 or TRBV12-4 to TRBJ2-1; D is possibly TRBD2 (5 bases). The CDR3 runs to 12 residues. V was cut by 5 bases and J by 7 bases, with 9 bases left in between. The DNA of the CDR3 is TGTGCCAGCAGTCCCACTAGAAATGAGCAGTTCTTC. Its protein product is CASSPTRNEQFF.